This T cell receptor (beta chain) was sequenced for a study of OX40 agonist ivuxolimab in advanced cancers. Study information: Anti-PD-1, anti-PD-L1 or anti-CTLA-4 therapy given earlier was allowed, and 35% to 50% had some.

Overall study findings and caveats: Low normalized T-cell clonal expansion was additionally recorded for some nonresponders.

Produced via immunoSEQ multiplex PCR; TCRdb's table is partial and in-frame only. The sample lists roughly 86,000 clones; roughly 92% were seen once. The CDR3 contains 17 residues. Germline V lookup: CDR1 LNHDA, CDR2 SQIVND (reference sequence). V shed 7 bases, J shed 0 bases, and the junction held 13 bases outside the gene matches. A word on this clone: Its specificity is not known.

The sample here was CD4+ or CD8+ T cells sorted from blood, taken in a trial of the OX40 agonist ivuxolimab. This chain uses TRBV19 with TRBJ2-7; 9 bases match TRBD2. This clonotype was sampled from an adult with an advanced solid tumor such as melanoma, head and neck, liver or kidney cancer. The CDR3 sequence: CASTLHLGAGGSYEQYF. The CDR3 region has the DNA TGTGCCAGTACTCTTCACTTAGGAGCGGGGGGCTCCTACGAGCAGTACTTC.